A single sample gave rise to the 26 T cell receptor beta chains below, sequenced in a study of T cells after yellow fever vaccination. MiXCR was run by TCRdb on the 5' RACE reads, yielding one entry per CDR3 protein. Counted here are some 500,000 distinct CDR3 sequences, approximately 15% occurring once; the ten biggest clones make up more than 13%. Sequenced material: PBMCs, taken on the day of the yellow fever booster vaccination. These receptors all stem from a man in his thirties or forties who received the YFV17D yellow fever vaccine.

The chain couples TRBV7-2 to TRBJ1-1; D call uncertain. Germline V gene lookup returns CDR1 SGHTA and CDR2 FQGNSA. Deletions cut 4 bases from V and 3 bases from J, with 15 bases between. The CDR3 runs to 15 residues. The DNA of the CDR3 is TGTGCCAGCAGCTCGCTACTGGCTGGTTACACTGAAGCTTTCTTT. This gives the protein CASSSLLAGYTEAFF.

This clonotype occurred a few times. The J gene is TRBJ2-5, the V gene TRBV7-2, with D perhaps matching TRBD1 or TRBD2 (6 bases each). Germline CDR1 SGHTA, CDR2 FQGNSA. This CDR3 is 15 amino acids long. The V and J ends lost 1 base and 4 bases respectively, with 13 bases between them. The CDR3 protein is CASSLVWGARETQYF. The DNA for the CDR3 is TGTGCCAGCAGCTTAGTTTGGGGGGCTCGAGAGACCCAGTACTTC.

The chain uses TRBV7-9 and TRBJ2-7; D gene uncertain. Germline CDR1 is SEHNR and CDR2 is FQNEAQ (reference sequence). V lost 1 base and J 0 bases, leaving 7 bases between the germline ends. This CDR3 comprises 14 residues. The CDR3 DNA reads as TGTGCCAGCAGCTTAGACTTGACCTCCTACGAGCAGTACTTC. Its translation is CASSLDLTSYEQYF.

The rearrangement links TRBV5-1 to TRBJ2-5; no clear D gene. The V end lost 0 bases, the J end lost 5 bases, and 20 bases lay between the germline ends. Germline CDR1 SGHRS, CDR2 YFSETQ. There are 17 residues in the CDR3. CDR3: CASSLVLALGIKETQYF. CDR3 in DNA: TGCGCCAGCAGCTTGGTGCTGGCCTTGGGAATCAAGGAGACCCAGTACTTC.

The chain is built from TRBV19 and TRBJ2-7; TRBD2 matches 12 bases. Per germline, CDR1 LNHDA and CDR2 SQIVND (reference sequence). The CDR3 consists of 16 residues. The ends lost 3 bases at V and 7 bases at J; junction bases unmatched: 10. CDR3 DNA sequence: TGTGCCAGTAGTATCATTCTAGCGGGAGGGCCTGGAGAGCAGTACTTC. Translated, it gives CASSIILAGGPGEQYF.

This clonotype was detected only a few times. The CDR3 coding sequence is TGCGCCAGCAGCTCGGCAATGGGAGAGCAGTACTTC. Translating it yields CASSSAMGEQYF. The rearrangement uses TRBV5-1 and TRBJ2-7; D gene uncertain. The CDR3 covers 12 residues. In germline, CDR1 is SGHRS, CDR2 YFSETQ. The V gene lost 3 bases and the J gene lost 7 bases, with 11 bases spanning the gap.

The CDR3 sequence is CATSRDRDSNQPQHF. The CDR3 nucleotides are TGTGCCACCAGCAGAGATCGGGACAGCAATCAGCCCCAGCATTTT. This chain connects TRBV15 to TRBJ1-5; tentative D call: TRBD1 (5 bases). Trimming cost V 0 bases and J 1 base, with 7 bases left between them. Germline CDR1 reads LNHNV; CDR2 reads YYDKDF (reference sequence). The CDR3 is 15 amino acids. Full variable domain (rest looked up from reference TRBV15 and TRBJ1-5): DAMVIQNPRYQVTQFGKPVTLSCSQTLNHNVMYWYQQKSSQAPKLLFHYYDKDFNNEADTPDNFQSRRPNTSFCFLDIRSPGLGDTAMYLCATSRDRDSNQPQHFGDGTRLSIL.

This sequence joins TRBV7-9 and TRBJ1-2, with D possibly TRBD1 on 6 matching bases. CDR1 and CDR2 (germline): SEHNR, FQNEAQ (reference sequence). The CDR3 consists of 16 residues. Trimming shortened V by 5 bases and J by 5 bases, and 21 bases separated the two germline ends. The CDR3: CASSQGSVQAKYGYTF. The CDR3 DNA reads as TGTGCCAGCAGCCAGGGGTCGGTTCAGGCGAAATATGGCTACACCTTC.

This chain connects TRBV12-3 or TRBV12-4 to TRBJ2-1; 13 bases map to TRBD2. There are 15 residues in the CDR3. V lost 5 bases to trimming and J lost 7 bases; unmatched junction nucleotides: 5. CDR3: CASSARLAGGNEQFF. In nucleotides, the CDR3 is TGTGCCAGCAGTGCCCGACTAGCGGGAGGTAATGAGCAGTTCTTC.

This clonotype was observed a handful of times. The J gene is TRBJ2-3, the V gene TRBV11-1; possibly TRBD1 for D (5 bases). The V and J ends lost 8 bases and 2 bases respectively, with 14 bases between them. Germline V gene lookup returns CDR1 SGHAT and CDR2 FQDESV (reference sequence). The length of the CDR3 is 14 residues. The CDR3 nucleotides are TGTGCCAGCCTCGGACACACGCACACAGATACGCAGTATTTT. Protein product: CASLGHTHTDTQYF.

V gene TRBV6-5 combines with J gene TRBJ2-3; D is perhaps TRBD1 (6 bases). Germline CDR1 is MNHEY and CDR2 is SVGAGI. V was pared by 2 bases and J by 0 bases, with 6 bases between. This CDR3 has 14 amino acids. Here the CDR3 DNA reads TGTGCCAGCAGTTACAGGGGGAGCACAGATACGCAGTATTTT. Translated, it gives CASSYRGSTDTQYF.

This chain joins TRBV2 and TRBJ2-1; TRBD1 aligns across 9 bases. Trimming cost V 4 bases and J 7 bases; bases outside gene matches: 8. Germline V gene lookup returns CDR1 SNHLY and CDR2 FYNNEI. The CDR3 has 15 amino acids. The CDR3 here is CASSGPGTGTNEQFF. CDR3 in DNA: TGTGCCAGCAGTGGACCGGGGACAGGGACAAATGAGCAGTTCTTC.

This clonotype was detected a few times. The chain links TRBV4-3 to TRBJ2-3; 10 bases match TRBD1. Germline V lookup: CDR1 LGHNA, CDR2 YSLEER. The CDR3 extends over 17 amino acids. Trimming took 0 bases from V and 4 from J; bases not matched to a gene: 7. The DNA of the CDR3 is TGCGCCAGCAGCCAAGATAAGACAGGGGGCGCCGCAGATACGCAGTATTTT. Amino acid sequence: CASSQDKTGGAADTQYF.

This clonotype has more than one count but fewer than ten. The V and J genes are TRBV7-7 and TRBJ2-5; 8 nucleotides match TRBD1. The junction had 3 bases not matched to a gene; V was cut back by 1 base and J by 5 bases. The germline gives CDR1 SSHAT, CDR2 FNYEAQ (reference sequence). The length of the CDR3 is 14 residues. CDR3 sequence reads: CASSLGTGSETQYF. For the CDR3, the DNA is TGTGCCAGCAGCTTAGGGACAGGGTCCGAGACCCAGTACTTC.

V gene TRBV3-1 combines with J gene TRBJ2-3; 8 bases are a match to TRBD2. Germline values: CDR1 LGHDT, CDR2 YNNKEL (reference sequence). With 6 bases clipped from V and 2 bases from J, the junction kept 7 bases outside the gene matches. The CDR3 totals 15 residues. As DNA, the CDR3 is TGTGCCAGCAGTCGAGCGGGAGCGTCCACAGATACGCAGTATTTT. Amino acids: CASSRAGASTDTQYF.

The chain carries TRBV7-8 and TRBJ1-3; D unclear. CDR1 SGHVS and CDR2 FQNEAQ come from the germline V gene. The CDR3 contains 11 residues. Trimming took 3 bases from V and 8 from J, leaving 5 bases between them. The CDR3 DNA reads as TGTGCCAGCAGCTTCGCCGACACCATATATTTT. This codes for CASSFADTIYF.

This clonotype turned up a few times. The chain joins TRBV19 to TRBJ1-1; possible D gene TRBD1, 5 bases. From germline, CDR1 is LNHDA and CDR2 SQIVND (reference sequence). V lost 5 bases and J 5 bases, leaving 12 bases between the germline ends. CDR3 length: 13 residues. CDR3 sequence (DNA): TGTGCCAGTAGTGTGGGGGACTTAACTGAAGCTTTCTTT. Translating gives CASSVGDLTEAFF.

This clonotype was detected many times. CDR3 sequence: CASSLDLAEKYF. In DNA, the CDR3 is TGTGCCAGCAGCTTAGATTTAGCGGAAAAGTATTTT. The V and J genes are TRBV7-2 and TRBJ2-3, with D tentatively TRBD2 (6 bases). The length of the CDR3 is 12 residues. In germline, CDR1 is SGHTA, CDR2 FQGNSA. V was cut by 1 base and J by 13 bases, with 12 bases left in between.

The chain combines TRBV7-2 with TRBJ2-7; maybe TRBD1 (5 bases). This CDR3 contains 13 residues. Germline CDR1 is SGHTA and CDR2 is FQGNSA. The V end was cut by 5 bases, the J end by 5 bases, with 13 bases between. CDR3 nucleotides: TGTGCCAGCAGCCAGGGATTGGGGAACGAGCAGTACTTC. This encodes CASSQGLGNEQYF. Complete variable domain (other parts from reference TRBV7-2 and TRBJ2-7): GAGVSQSPSNKVTEKGKDVELRCDPISGHTALYWYRQSLGQGLEFLIYFQGNSAPDKSGLPSDRFSAERTGGSVSTLTIQRTQQEDSAVYLCASSQGLGNEQYFGPGTRLTVT.

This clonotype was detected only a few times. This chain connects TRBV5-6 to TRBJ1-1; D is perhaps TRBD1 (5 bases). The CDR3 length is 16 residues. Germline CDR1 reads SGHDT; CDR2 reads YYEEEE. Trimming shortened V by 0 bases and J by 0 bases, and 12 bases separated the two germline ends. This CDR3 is CASSLGGQGMNTEAFF. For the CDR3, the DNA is TGTGCCAGCAGCTTGGGAGGACAAGGGATGAACACTGAAGCTTTCTTT.

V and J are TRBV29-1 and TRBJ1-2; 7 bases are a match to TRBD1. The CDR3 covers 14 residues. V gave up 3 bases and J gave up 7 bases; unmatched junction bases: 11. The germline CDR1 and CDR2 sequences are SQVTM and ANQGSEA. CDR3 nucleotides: TGCAGCGTTGAGTCTGGGACAGATCGCCTTGGCTACACCTTC. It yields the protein CSVESGTDRLGYTF.

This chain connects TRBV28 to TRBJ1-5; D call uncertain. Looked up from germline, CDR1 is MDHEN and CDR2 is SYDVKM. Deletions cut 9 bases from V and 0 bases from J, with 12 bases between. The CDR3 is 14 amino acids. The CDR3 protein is CASQCGNSNQPQHF. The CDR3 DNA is TGTGCCAGTCAATGTGGAAATAGCAATCAGCCCCAGCATTTT.

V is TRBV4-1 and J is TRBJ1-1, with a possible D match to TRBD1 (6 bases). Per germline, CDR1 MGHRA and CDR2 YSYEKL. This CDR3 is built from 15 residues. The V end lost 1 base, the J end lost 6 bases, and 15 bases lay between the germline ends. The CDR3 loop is CASSQGVGALAEAFF. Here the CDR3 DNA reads TGCGCCAGCAGCCAAGGGGTGGGGGCTCTGGCTGAAGCTTTCTTT.

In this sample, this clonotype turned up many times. The CDR3: CASRTTGGGSYEQYF. DNA of the CDR3: TGTGCCAGCAGGACGACAGGGGGTGGCTCCTACGAGCAGTACTTC. The chain joins TRBV28 to TRBJ2-7; 9 bases fit TRBD1. The CDR3 length is 15 residues. Germline assignment: CDR1 MDHEN and CDR2 SYDVKM. Trimming at V came to 6 bases and at J to 0 bases, leaving 6 bases not matched to a gene. Filled out from reference TRBV28 and TRBJ2-7, the complete variable domain reads DVKVTQSSRYLVKRTGEKVFLECVQDMDHENMFWYRQDPGLGLRLIYFSYDVKMKEKGDIPEGYSVSREKKERFSLILESASTNQTSMYLCASRTTGGGSYEQYFGPGTRLTVT.

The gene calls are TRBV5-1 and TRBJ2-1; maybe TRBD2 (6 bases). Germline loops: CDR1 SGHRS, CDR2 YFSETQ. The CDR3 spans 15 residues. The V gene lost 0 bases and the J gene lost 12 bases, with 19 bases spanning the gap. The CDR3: CASSLGPGAKSGQFF. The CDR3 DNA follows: TGCGCCAGCAGCTTGGGTCCGGGAGCCAAGAGTGGGCAGTTCTTC.

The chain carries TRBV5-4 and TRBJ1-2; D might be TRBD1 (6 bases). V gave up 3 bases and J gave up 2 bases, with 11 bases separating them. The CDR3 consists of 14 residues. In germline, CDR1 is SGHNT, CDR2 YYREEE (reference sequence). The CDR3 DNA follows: TGTGCCAGCAGCTACGGGGGGCCGAACTATGGCTACACCTTC. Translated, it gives CASSYGGPNYGYTF.